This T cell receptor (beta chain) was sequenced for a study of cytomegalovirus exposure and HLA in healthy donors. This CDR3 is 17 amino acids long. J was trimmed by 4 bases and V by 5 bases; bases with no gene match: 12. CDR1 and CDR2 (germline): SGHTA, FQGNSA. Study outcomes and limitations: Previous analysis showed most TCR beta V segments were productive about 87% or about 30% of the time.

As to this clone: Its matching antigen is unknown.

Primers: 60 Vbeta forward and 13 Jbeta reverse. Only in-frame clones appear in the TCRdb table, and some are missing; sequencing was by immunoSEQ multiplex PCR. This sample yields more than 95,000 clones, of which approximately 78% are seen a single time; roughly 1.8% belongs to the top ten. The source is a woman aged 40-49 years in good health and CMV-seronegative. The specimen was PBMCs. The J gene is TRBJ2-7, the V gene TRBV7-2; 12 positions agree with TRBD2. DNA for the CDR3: TGTGCCAGCAGCCCTTCGGGAGCTAGCGGGAGGGGGTACGAGCAGTACTTC. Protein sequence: CASSPSGASGRGYEQYF.